This TCR beta chain was recovered during a study of blood T cells in healthy people across ages. PCR was performed a second time for about 7 to 12 cycles using a sample-barcoded 5' primer and a J-beta primer mix. TCRdb re-analysed the 5' RACE reads in MiXCR, keeping a single row per CDR3 protein. The data hold around 820,000 distinct CDR3 sequences, with roughly 25% observed a single time. V lost 3 bases to trimming and J lost 2 bases; unmatched junction nucleotides: 5. This CDR3 is 16 amino acids long. Germline V gene lookup returns CDR1 MDHEN and CDR2 SYDVKM. These data were also reused for a study on T cells of mothers and their children.

Input material: blood. The chain has TRBV28 and TRBJ2-4; 9 bases match TRBD1. The source of this sequence is a boy aged 10-17 years in good health. CDR3 sequence reads: CASSFGGTGPKNIQYF. The CDR3 DNA is TGTGCCAGCAGTTTTGGAGGGACAGGGCCCAAAAACATTCAGTACTTC.